A selection of T cell receptor beta chains follows, all from one sample in a study of T cell responses to AZD1222 COVID-19 vaccine. The repertoire was sequenced with immunoSEQ multiplex PCR; TCRdb's copy has only in-frame clones and lacks some. Among roughly 200,000 clones listed, approximately 95% were seen once. The source material was peripheral blood, sampled 28 days after the second dose of the MenACWY control vaccine. All receptors derive from an adult who received the MenACWY meningococcal vaccine as a control. Each CDR3 is given with its conserved first and last residue. A D gene is named only where the DNA matches it firmly. Clone sizes are given selectively: once, few, many, or a class where the clone is expanded.

D,V,J,size,DNA,CDR3
.,TRBV6-5,TRBJ1-1,few,TGTGCCAGCAGTTACGATTTGGCGGGTTCTGGAGCTTTCTTT,CASSYDLAGSGAFF
TRBD2,TRBV12-3/TRBV12-4,TRBJ2-1,.,TGTGCCAGCAGGGGACTAGCGGGGGTGGAGCAGTTCTTC,CASRGLAGVEQFF
TRBD2,TRBV7-2,TRBJ2-7,.,TGTGCCAGCAGTACTAGCGGGGGCTACGAGCAGTACTTC,CASSTSGGYEQYF
.,TRBV7-2,TRBJ2-3,.,TGTGCCAGCAGCTCCCTAGCGATTAGCACAGATACGCAGTATTTT,CASSSLAISTDTQYF
.,TRBV4-3,TRBJ2-1,.,TGCGCCAGCAGTCAAACAGGCCCGAATACAAATGAGCAGTTCTTC,CASSQTGPNTNEQFF
.,TRBV10-3,TRBJ1-1,.,TGTGCCATCAGTGTAGGTGTCACCATGAACACTGAAGCTTTCTTT,CAISVGVTMNTEAFF
TRBD1,TRBV14,TRBJ2-3,.,TGTGCCAGCAGCCCCGGGACAGCGAGCACAGATACGCAGTATTTT,CASSPGTASTDTQYF
.,TRBV12-3/TRBV12-4,TRBJ2-2,.,TGTGCCAGCAGTTTCAGGGCGACCGGGGAGCTGTTTTTT,CASSFRATGELFF
TRBD1,TRBV27,TRBJ1-6,.,TGTGCCAGCAGTTTCTCAGACAGGGGGCCTAATTCACCCCTCCACTTT,CASSFSDRGPNSPLHF
TRBD2,TRBV7-7,TRBJ2-5,.,TGTGCTAGCAGCCCTGGACTAGCGGGGTTTCAAGAGACCCAGTACTTC,CASSPGLAGFQETQYF
.,TRBV7-2,TRBJ1-1,.,TGTGCCAGCAGCTTAGACGGCAGGGTGAACACTGAAGCTTTCTTT,CASSLDGRVNTEAFF
.,TRBV6-5,TRBJ2-1,once,TGTGCCAGCAGTTACAGGAGAGCCTACGAGCAGTTCTTC,CASSYRRAYEQFF
TRBD1,TRBV27,TRBJ1-2,.,TGTGCCAGCAGTCCAGGGACAGGGGGCGACTATGGCTACACCTTC,CASSPGTGGDYGYTF
TRBD1,TRBV28,TRBJ1-4,.,TGTGCCAGCAGTCGACAGGGGTGGAAACTGTTTTTT,CASSRQGWKLFF
.,TRBV18,TRBJ2-5,.,TGTGCCAGCTCACCGCAGGGGGGCGAGACCCAGTACTTC,CASSPQGGETQYF
TRBD1,TRBV6-5,TRBJ2-2,.,TGTGCCACCACGACAGGGGAGACCGGGGAGCTGTTTTTT,CATTTGETGELFF
.,TRBV7-2,TRBJ1-5,.,TGTGCCAGCAGCTTAGTTGCCCCCGGCCAGCCCCAGCATTTT,CASSLVAPGQPQHF
.,TRBV14,TRBJ1-2,.,TGTGCCAGCAGCCAAGATCGTATGCGCTACACCTTC,CASSQDRMRYTF
.,TRBV7-8,TRBJ1-6,.,TGTGCCAGCAGCCTCCACTGGACTAATTCACCCCTCCACTTT,CASSLHWTNSPLHF
TRBD1,TRBV7-2,TRBJ1-1,.,TGTGCCAGCAGCTCCCCCAGGGGGACAGGGCTTAACACTGAAGCTTTCTTT,CASSSPRGTGLNTEAFF
.,TRBV27,TRBJ2-6,.,TGTGCCAGCAGTCCCCTGGCAGGTTCTGGGGCCAACGTCCTGACTTTC,CASSPLAGSGANVLTF
.,TRBV18,TRBJ1-1,.,TGTGCCAGCTCGCGAGGACAGAACACTGAAGCTTTCTTT,CASSRGQNTEAFF
.,TRBV4-1,TRBJ2-1,.,TGCGCCAGCAGCCAAGCCTCAGCTACCTACAATGAGCAGTTCTTC,CASSQASATYNEQFF
.,TRBV10-3,TRBJ2-5,.,TGTGCCATCAGTATGACGGACCAAGAGACCCAGTACTTC,CAISMTDQETQYF
TRBD1,TRBV18,TRBJ1-2,.,TGTGCCAGCTCACCTGACAGGGGGCAAGGCTACACCTTC,CASSPDRGQGYTF
.,TRBV25-1,TRBJ2-7,.,TGTGCCACCGAGGACCCGGGGGCATGGGAGCAGTACTTC,CATEDPGAWEQYF
.,TRBV27,TRBJ2-7,once,TGTGCCAGCAGTTTATTTCAGGGGTCCTACGAGCAGTACTTC,CASSLFQGSYEQYF
.,TRBV11-2,TRBJ2-7,few,TGTGCCAGCAGCTTAGATTTAGGCAGGCCGTTCTACGAGCAGTACTTC,CASSLDLGRPFYEQYF
TRBD2,TRBV4-3,TRBJ2-7,.,TGCGCCAGCAGCCAAGAGATCTCTAGCGGGGGAAAATACGAGCAGTACTTC,CASSQEISSGGKYEQYF
TRBD2,TRBV18,TRBJ2-3,.,TGTGCCAGCTCCCCCACCGGGACTAGCGGGGGGGCCCGGAATACGCAGTATTTT,CASSPTGTSGGARNTQYF
.,TRBV18,TRBJ1-1,.,TGTGCCAGCTCCTCCTCCCTGGCAAACACTGAAGCTTTCTTT,CASSSSLANTEAFF
.,TRBV6-5,TRBJ1-3,.,TGTGCCAGCAGTTACTCGAACCAGGGGAATAGAAACACCATATATTTT,CASSYSNQGNRNTIYF
.,TRBV15,TRBJ2-5,.,TGTGCCACCAGCCTTTCCCGACAGATCCAAGAGACCCAGTACTTC,CATSLSRQIQETQYF
TRBD1,TRBV25-1,TRBJ1-6,.,TGTGCCAGCAGTGAATTTCAGGGGGCCAATTCACCCCTCCACTTT,CASSEFQGANSPLHF
TRBD1,TRBV7-2,TRBJ1-2,.,TGTGCCAGCAGCTTAGAATGGACAGGGGGAGCTGGCTACACCTTC,CASSLEWTGGAGYTF
.,TRBV30,TRBJ2-7,few,TGTGCCTGGAGTCCGGAGGGGGTTAAGCAGTACTTC,CAWSPEGVKQYF
TRBD1,TRBV18,TRBJ2-5,once,TGTGCCAGCTCCCTCAGACAGGGGGCAGTGGAAGAGACCCAGTACTTC,CASSLRQGAVEETQYF
.,TRBV27,TRBJ2-5,once,TGTGCCAGCAGTCAAGGATGGGGGCCCCAAGAGACCCAGTACTTC,CASSQGWGPQETQYF
.,TRBV11-2,TRBJ1-5,.,TGTGCCAGCAGCTTACCCGGGGGCAATCAGCCCCAGCATTTT,CASSLPGGNQPQHF
.,TRBV10-3,TRBJ1-5,.,TGTGCCATCAGGGGGCCCCTACCGAATCAGCCCCAGCATTTT,CAIRGPLPNQPQHF
.,TRBV5-1,TRBJ1-4,.,TGCGCCAGCAGCACCGGAATGGATGAAAAACTGTTTTTT,CASSTGMDEKLFF
TRBD1,TRBV5-4,TRBJ1-1,.,TGTGCCAGCAGCTTGGGGTCAGGGGGCGGTGAAGCTTTCTTT,CASSLGSGGGEAFF
.,TRBV5-5,TRBJ2-1,.,TGTGCCAGCAGCTTGGGAGTTCGGGCATCTGAGCAGTTCTTC,CASSLGVRASEQFF
.,TRBV7-2,TRBJ1-2,.,TGTGCCAGCAGCCCCGCGCAGGGAGTAAGTGGCTACACCTTC,CASSPAQGVSGYTF
.,TRBV11-2,TRBJ1-1,.,TGTGCCAGCAGCTTAGAATGGGGTACTGAAGCTTTCTTT,CASSLEWGTEAFF
.,TRBV20-1,TRBJ1-1,.,TGCAGTGCTAGAGGGGACACTGAAGCTTTCTTT,CSARGDTEAFF
.,TRBV11-2,TRBJ2-2,.,TGTGCCAGGGGGGGGCCGGGCACCGGGGAGCTGTTTTTT,CARGGPGTGELFF
.,TRBV20-1,TRBJ2-7,.,TGCAGTGCTAGAGCAGGGTACGAGCAGTACTTC,CSARAGYEQYF
.,TRBV5-4,TRBJ1-2,.,TGTGCCAGCAGTAGTTTGTTGACCAACTATGGCTACACCTTC,CASSSLLTNYGYTF
.,TRBV3-1/TRBV3-2,TRBJ2-1,.,TGTGCCAGCAGCCAAGGCCCGGGGAGCTCCTACAATGAGCAGTTCTTC,CASSQGPGSSYNEQFF
.,TRBV3-1/TRBV3-2,TRBJ1-5,.,TGTGCCAGCAGCCAAGTCGGAGGGCACCAGCCCCAGCATTTT,CASSQVGGHQPQHF
TRBD1,TRBV3-1/TRBV3-2,TRBJ2-1,.,TGTGCCAGCAGCCAAGCGACAGGGGGTGAGCAGTTCTTC,CASSQATGGEQFF
.,TRBV24-1,TRBJ1-1,.,TGTGCCACCAGTGATTACGGGAACACTGAAGCTTTCTTT,CATSDYGNTEAFF
TRBD1,TRBV12-3/TRBV12-4,TRBJ1-1,.,TGTGCCAGCAGTCGGACAGGACGCACTGAAGCTTTCTTT,CASSRTGRTEAFF
TRBD1,TRBV5-1,TRBJ1-5,.,TGCGCCAGCAGCTTGACAGGGGCGAGCAATCAGCCCCAGCATTTT,CASSLTGASNQPQHF
.,TRBV15,TRBJ1-1,.,TGTGCCACCAGTACAGGGTCGGCGAACACTGAAGCTTTCTTT,CATSTGSANTEAFF